This T cell receptor (beta chain) was obtained from a study of HIV-infected patients and healthy controls. The repertoire came from unfractionated whole blood and reflected all unsorted peripheral T cells. Relative to its sample, this clonotype is medium-sized. The antigen remains undetermined. Study-wide findings and caveats: Size-matched repertoire data failed to replicate the apparent Gini index recovery after therapy in HIV-infected patients. HIV-infected patients and controls differed significantly in mean usage of eight alpha and eight beta V genes. Untreated HIV+ repertoires had roughly threefold fewer distinct CDR3s and lower Shannon diversity than healthy controls.

This CDR3 is built from 13 residues. Germline V gene sequence: CDR1 SNHLY, CDR2 FYNNEI. Trimming left V 2 bases short and J 3 bases short, with 7 bases between. Alpha and beta constant-region primers primed reverse transcription of around 500 ng RNA. Each of the alpha and beta chains got its own library through chain-specific third strand synthesis with indices. TCRdb passed the 5' RACE reads through MiXCR, listing each CDR3 protein once. The sample includes over 10,000 distinct CDR3 sequences, under 6.5% of them seen just once. The rearrangement uses TRBV2 and TRBJ1-2; D is undetermined. Sequenced: blood. This receptor was taken from an adult in good health. The CDR3 bases are TGTGCCAGCAGTGAACGGGAGGACTATGGCTACACCTTC. Translating gives CASSEREDYGYTF.